Presented here are 21 T cell receptor beta chains from one specimen sequenced in a study of blood T cell repertoires in COVID-19. Data came from immunoSEQ multiplex PCR; TCRdb stores just in-frame clones and leaves some out. The sample has 450,000 to 500,000 clones, approximately 90% seen once. Sequenced input: PBMCs or T cells enriched from blood (not recorded which). The receptor source for this set is an older woman who had recovered from COVID-19.

The rearrangement links TRBV2 to TRBJ1-1, with 7 nucleotides matching TRBD1. V trimming: 7 bases; J trimming: 2 bases; junction bases outside the gene matches: 7. Per the germline V gene, CDR1 is SNHLY and CDR2 is FYNNEI. The CDR3 spans 14 residues. CDR3 in amino acids: CASIKGQVNTEAFF. The CDR3 DNA sequence: TGTGCCAGCATTAAAGGACAGGTAAACACTGAAGCTTTCTTT.

The chain employs TRBV2 and TRBJ2-7, with 8 bases matching TRBD1. Trimming cost V 3 bases and J 4 bases; bases outside gene matches: 8. CDR1 is SNHLY and CDR2 is FYNNEI in the germline V gene. The CDR3 is 15 residues long. The CDR3 region has the DNA TGTGCCAGCAGTGACCCCCCGACAGGGGTATACGAGCAGTACGTC. As protein: CASSDPPTGVYEQYV.

This clone was seen once. The CDR3 spells CASSRRGEDTQYF. In nucleotides, the CDR3 is TGTGCCAGCAGCCGGCGGGGGGAGGATACGCAGTATTTT. This chain connects TRBV5-4 to TRBJ2-3, with 8 bases matching TRBD2. This CDR3 contains 13 residues. Germline values: CDR1 SGHNT, CDR2 YYREEE (reference sequence). J was trimmed by 6 bases and V by 4 bases; bases with no gene match: 4.

This chain links TRBV10-3 with TRBJ1-2; D is unresolved. CDR1 is ENHRY and CDR2 is SYGVKD in the germline V gene. CDR3 length equals 13 residues. The V gene lost 5 bases and the J gene lost 4 bases, with 11 bases spanning the gap. CDR3 sequence (DNA): TGTGCCATCAGTTCCACAGATTTCTATGGCTACACCTTC. This encodes CAISSTDFYGYTF.

V is TRBV19 and J is TRBJ1-5; D possibly corresponds to TRBD1 (5 bases). The germline V gene has CDR1 LNHDA and CDR2 SQIVND (reference sequence). Trimming took 3 bases from V and 5 from J, leaving 14 bases between them. There are 15 residues in the CDR3. CDR3 sequence: CASSMFGGSYQPQHF. Here the CDR3 DNA reads TGTGCCAGTAGTATGTTCGGGGGATCGTATCAGCCCCAGCATTTT.

The rearrangement uses TRBV2 and TRBJ2-7; 9 bases align to TRBD1. CDR1 and CDR2 from the germline V gene are SNHLY and FYNNEI. Trimming cost V 1 base and J 4 bases; bases outside gene matches: 8. The length of the CDR3 is 16 residues. The CDR3, as DNA: TGTGCCAGCAGTGAAGGCCGGGACAGGGTGAGATACGAGCAGTACGTC. It translates to CASSEGRDRVRYEQYV.

This rearrangement joins TRBV5-1 to TRBJ1-5; D perhaps matches TRBD1 (5 bases). The V gene's germline CDR1 is SGHRS and CDR2 YFSETQ. The V end lost 4 bases, the J end lost 7 bases, and 15 bases lay between the germline ends. The CDR3 has 14 residues. Written as DNA, the CDR3 is TGCGCCAGCAGCCCCACAGGTGGTTACCAGCCCCAGCATTTT. Translating gives CASSPTGGYQPQHF.

This clone was seen a handful of times. J is TRBJ2-2 and V is TRBV10-1; 15 nucleotides match TRBD2. This CDR3 comprises 17 residues. The J segment lost 4 bases and the V segment lost 3 bases, leaving 3 bases of the junction unmatched. Per the germline V gene, CDR1 is WNHNN and CDR2 is SYGVQD (reference sequence). The CDR3 sequence is CASSDGLAGGFTGELFF. In DNA form, the CDR3 reads TGCGCCAGCAGTGACGGACTAGCGGGGGGGTTCACCGGGGAGCTGTTTTTT.

CDR3 nucleotides: TGTGCCAGCTCACCTCTAGGGACAGGAATGAACACTGAAGCTTTCTTT. This sequence encodes CASSPLGTGMNTEAFF. The rearrangement uses TRBV18 and TRBJ1-1, with 8 nucleotides matching TRBD1. V dropped 3 bases and J dropped 0; count of bases not matched to a gene: 6. CDR1 is KGHSH, CDR2 LQKENI, per germline. This CDR3 contains 16 residues.

J is TRBJ2-7 and V is TRBV30, with TRBD1 matching over 8 bases. CDR3 length: 13 amino acids. The germline gives CDR1 GTSNPN, CDR2 SVGIG (reference sequence). V dropped 8 bases and J dropped 0; count of bases not matched to a gene: 6. The CDR3 DNA reads as TGTGCCATACACAGGGGGAGCTCCTACGAGCAGTACTTC. Its protein is CAIHRGSSYEQYF.

This rearrangement joins TRBV2 to TRBJ2-5; 8 bases agree with TRBD1. Germline V gene data show CDR1 as SNHLY and CDR2 as FYNNEI. This CDR3 has 16 amino acids. The V segment lost 6 bases and the J segment 4 bases; nucleotides outside the gene matches: 13. DNA for the CDR3: TGTGCCAGCAGCAACCCCTTGGGCAGGGGGCCAGAGACCCAGTACTTC. Translation: CASSNPLGRGPETQYF.

The V and J genes are TRBV7-9 and TRBJ2-7; D unclear. The V gene's germline CDR1 is SEHNR and CDR2 FQNEAQ (reference sequence). Deletions cut 1 base from V and 1 base from J, with 11 bases between. CDR3 length: 15 residues. The CDR3 loop reads CASSLGVGLSYEQYF. DNA of the CDR3: TGTGCCAGCAGCTTAGGTGTGGGCCTTTCCTACGAGCAGTACTTC.

This clone was observed a single time. The chain joins TRBV5-1 to TRBJ1-1, with D maybe TRBD1 (6 bases). The CDR3 length is 16 residues. Trimming left V 1 base short and J 1 base short, with 14 bases between. CDR1 is SGHRS, CDR2 YFSETQ, per germline. The CDR3 sequence: CASSLNIGQTNTEAFF. In DNA, the CDR3 is TGCGCCAGCAGCTTGAATATAGGACAGACGAACACTGAAGCTTTCTTT.

The V and J genes are TRBV18 and TRBJ1-4; TRBD1 is a possible D gene (6 bases). The CDR3 spans 14 residues. Trimming removed 3 bases from V and 4 bases from J, with 9 bases in between. Looked up from germline, CDR1 is KGHSH and CDR2 is LQKENI. The CDR3: CASSPGAYNEKLFF. In DNA, the CDR3 is TGTGCCAGCTCACCGGGGGCCTATAATGAAAAACTGTTTTTT.

J is TRBJ2-1 and V is TRBV2; TRBD1 aligns across 9 bases. V was pared by 5 bases and J by 8 bases, with 10 bases of the junction left unmatched. CDR1 is SNHLY and CDR2 is FYNNEI in the germline V gene. The CDR3 totals 15 residues. CDR3 in DNA: TGTGCCAGCAGTTATTCCGGGACAGGGTCCGATGAGCAGTTCTTC. This translates into CASSYSGTGSDEQFF.

Turning to this clone: The sample contains more than one DNA sequence encoding this CDR3. The V and J genes are TRBV3-1 (or the pseudogene TRBV3-2) and TRBJ2-2; a weak D match, TRBD2 (5 bases). The germline gives CDR1 LGHDT, CDR2 YNNKEL (reference sequence). The V gene lost 1 base and the J gene lost 6 bases, with 6 bases spanning the gap. The CDR3 extends over 13 amino acids. The CDR3 coding sequence is TGTGCCAGCAGCCAAGGGGGAGCCGGGGAGCTGTTTTTT. The encoded protein is CASSQGGAGELFF.

The chain recombines TRBV7-8 with TRBJ1-2; 8 nucleotides match TRBD1. V lost 6 bases, J lost 6 bases, and 3 bases stayed unmatched. This CDR3 contains 12 residues. The germline V gene encodes CDR1 SGHVS and CDR2 FQNEAQ. This CDR3 reads CASRAGGDGYTF. As DNA, the CDR3 is TGTGCCAGCAGGGCAGGGGGCGATGGCTACACCTTC. The complete variable domain, with remaining parts taken from reference TRBV7-8 and TRBJ1-2, reads GAGVSQSPRYKVAKRGQDVALRCDPISGHVSLFWYQQALGQGPEFLTYFQNEAQLDKSGLPSDRFFAERPEGSVSTLKIQRTQQEDSAVYLCASRAGGDGYTFGSGTRLTVV.

This clone was detected a few times. Other DNA sequences from this sample encode an identical CDR3 as well. The chain employs TRBV5-1 and TRBJ2-3; D is unclear. V was cut by 4 bases and J by 3 bases, with 12 bases left in between. The CDR3 loop spans 14 amino acids. Germline V CDR1 and CDR2: SGHRS, YFSETQ. The CDR3: CASSPGGSTDTQYF. DNA of the CDR3: TGCGCCAGCAGCCCCGGTGGTTCTACAGATACGCAGTATTTT. Drawing the rest from reference TRBV5-1 and TRBJ2-3, the complete variable domain is KAGVTQTPRYLIKTRGQQVTLSCSPISGHRSVSWYQQTPGQGLQFLFEYFSETQRNKGNFPGRFSGRQFSNSRSEMNVSTLELGDSALYLCASSPGGSTDTQYFGPGTRLTVL.

V and J are TRBV15 and TRBJ1-3, with unresolved D. Germline V lookup: CDR1 LNHNV, CDR2 YYDKDF (reference sequence). Trimming removed 0 bases from V and 8 bases from J, with 14 bases in between. The CDR3 spans 15 residues. In nucleotides, the CDR3 is TGTGCCACCAGCAGAGACAGACTGCAGTTGGACACCATATATTTT. Translating gives CATSRDRLQLDTIYF.

This clone is a singleton in its sample. This chain uses TRBV24-1 with TRBJ2-7, with TRBD1 matching over 7 bases. This CDR3 contains 15 residues. V was clipped by 5 bases and J by 7 bases; unmatched bases: 13. Germline V gives CDR1 KGHDR, CDR2 SFDVKD. CDR3 residues: CATSGGDRDTGEQYF. For the CDR3, the DNA is TGTGCCACCAGTGGGGGCGACAGGGACACGGGGGAGCAGTACTTC.

CDR3 coding DNA: TGTGCCAGCAGCTACTGGGGGGTAGGGGACAGCGGAAACTACGAGCAGTACTTC. It translates to CASSYWGVGDSGNYEQYF. The chain recombines TRBV7-9 with TRBJ2-7; a possible D gene is TRBD1 (7 bases). Germline V gene lookup returns CDR1 SEHNR and CDR2 FQNEAQ (reference sequence). CDR3 length equals 18 residues. V gave up 4 bases and J gave up 3 bases, with 25 bases separating them.